This T cell receptor (beta chain) was identified in a study of persistence of HIV-infected CD4 T cells. Nonspecific anti-CD3/anti-CD28 bead stimulation represents the broad CD4+ T cell repertoire. Responding CD4+ T cells were sorted by upregulation of both CD40 ligand and CD69. This clone was seen once. Its target is unknown. The libraries were made with immunoSEQ version 4 in survey mode. TCRdb's copy holds only in-frame clones and misses some; the assay was immunoSEQ multiplex PCR. The table has roughly 43,000 clones, just over 90% seen once. This CDR3 contains 15 residues. Trimming took 3 bases from V and 5 from J; bases not matched to a gene: 5. CDR1 MNHNS and CDR2 SASEGT come from the germline V gene.

The rearrangement joins TRBV6-1 to TRBJ1-1, with 11 bases lining up with TRBD1. This TCR was sampled from an adult man with HIV who was CMV-seropositive. The material sequenced was CD4+ T cells sorted from PBMCs after 18-hour stimulation, taken from a patient who received antiretroviral therapy. The CDR3: CASSEDRGQRTEAFF. For the CDR3, the DNA is TGTGCCAGCAGTGAGGACAGGGGGCAAAGGACTGAAGCTTTCTTT.